This TCR beta chain came from a study of blood T cell repertoires in COVID-19. At the level of the study: Sites in the United States, Italy and Spain provided acute and convalescent COVID-19 samples.

Original analysis: Cell counts per sample came from amplifying reference gene primers. The repertoire was sequenced with immunoSEQ multiplex PCR; TCRdb's copy has only in-frame clones and lacks some. That table furnishes V, J and clone size, whereas the DNA furnished D and trimming. The sample contains about 320,000 clones, over 85% of which appear only once. Germline CDR1 reads LNHDA; CDR2 reads SQIVND (reference sequence). The CDR3 runs to 12 residues. The J segment lost 5 bases and the V segment lost 4 bases, leaving 1 base of the junction unmatched. Ages ranged from about 18 to 89 years, with residence in 20 to 30 US areas. Participant reports of clinical history set cohort assignment.

Sequencing was done on a sample of PBMCs or T cells enriched from blood (not recorded which). The rearrangement uses TRBV19 and TRBJ1-2; 7 bases agree with TRBD1. The source is a man in his 60s who had recovered from COVID-19. This chain's CDR3 is CASSRQGYGYTF. Here the CDR3 DNA reads TGTGCCAGTAGTAGACAGGGTTATGGCTACACCTTC.